The sequence of this T cell receptor beta chain was determined in a study of cytomegalovirus exposure and HLA in healthy donors. The overall study: Earlier, roughly 180 million T cells were analyzed, and some 120 million unique TCR beta sequences were found among them.

The primer mix had 60 Vbeta and 13 Jbeta primers. Original analysis: There were 80 million or so unique TCR beta chains by a later count, and around 10 million of them were shared. TCRdb keeps only in-frame clones here, not all; method: immunoSEQ multiplex PCR. V and J calls and clone size come straight from that table; D and trimming were deduced from the DNA. This repertoire shows 85,000 to 90,000 clones, about 85% found once; its top ten account for nearly 7.5%. The V end lost 0 bases, the J end lost 7 bases, and 12 bases lay between the germline ends. The CDR3 is made up of 15 amino acids. From germline, CDR1 is MNHEY and CDR2 SMNVEV (reference sequence). As for this clone: What it binds is not known.

Broader study findings: Rare TCR sequences predominated, though certain public TCRs were found in many donors.

The V call is TRBV27, the J call TRBJ2-2, with D possibly TRBD1 on 5 matching bases. The sample comprised PBMCs. This TCR was sampled from a man aged 35-49 years in good health and CMV-seropositive. CDR3 sequence (DNA): TGTGCCAGCAGTTTATCGTCCGCAGGGATCGGGGAGCTGTTTTTT. Translated: CASSLSSAGIGELFF.